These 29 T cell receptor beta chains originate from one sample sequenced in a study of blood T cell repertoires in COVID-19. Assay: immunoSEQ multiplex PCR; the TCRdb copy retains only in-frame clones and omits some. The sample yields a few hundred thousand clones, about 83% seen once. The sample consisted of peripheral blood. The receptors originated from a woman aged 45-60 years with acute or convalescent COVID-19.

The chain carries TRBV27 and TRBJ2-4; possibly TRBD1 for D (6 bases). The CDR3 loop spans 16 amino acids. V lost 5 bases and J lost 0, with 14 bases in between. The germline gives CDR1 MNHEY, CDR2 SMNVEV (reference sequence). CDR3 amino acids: CASSPGQGLAKNIQYF. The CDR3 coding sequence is TGTGCCAGCAGTCCCGGGCAGGGGCTAGCCAAAAACATTCAGTACTTC.

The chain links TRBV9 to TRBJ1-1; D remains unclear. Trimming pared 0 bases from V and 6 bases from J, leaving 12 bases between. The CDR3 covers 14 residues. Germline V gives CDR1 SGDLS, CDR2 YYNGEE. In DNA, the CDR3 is TGTGCCAGCAGCGTAGTGGCGGGAGGTCCTGAAGCTTTCTTT. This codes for CASSVVAGGPEAFF.

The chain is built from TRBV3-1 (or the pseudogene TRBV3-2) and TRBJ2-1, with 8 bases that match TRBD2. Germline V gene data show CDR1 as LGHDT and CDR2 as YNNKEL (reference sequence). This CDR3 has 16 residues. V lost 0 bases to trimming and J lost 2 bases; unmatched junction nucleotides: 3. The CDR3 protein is CASSQETGGTYNEQFF. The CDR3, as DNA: TGTGCCAGCAGCCAAGAAACGGGAGGGACCTACAATGAGCAGTTCTTC.

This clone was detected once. CDR3 protein: CASSYNRVGEKLFF. The CDR3 DNA is TGTGCCAGCAGCTATAACAGGGTGGGGGAAAAACTGTTTTTT. The V and J genes are TRBV5-4 and TRBJ1-4; possible D gene TRBD1, 6 bases. The CDR3 spans 14 residues. Trimming removed 3 bases at V and 8 bases at J, with 14 bases between. Germline CDR1 is SGHNT and CDR2 is YYREEE (reference sequence).

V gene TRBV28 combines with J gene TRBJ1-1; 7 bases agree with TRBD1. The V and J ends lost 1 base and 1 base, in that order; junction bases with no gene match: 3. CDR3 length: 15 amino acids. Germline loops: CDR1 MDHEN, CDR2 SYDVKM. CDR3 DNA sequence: TGTGCCAGCAGTTTATACAGGGGAGAGAACACTGAAGCTTTCTTT. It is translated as CASSLYRGENTEAFF.

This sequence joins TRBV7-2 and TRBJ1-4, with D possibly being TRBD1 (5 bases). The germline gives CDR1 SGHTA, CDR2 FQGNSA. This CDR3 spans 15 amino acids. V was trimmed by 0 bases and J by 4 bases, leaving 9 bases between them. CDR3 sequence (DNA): TGTGCCAGCAGCTTAGCATGGGGGGGTAATGAAAAACTGTTTTTT. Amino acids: CASSLAWGGNEKLFF.

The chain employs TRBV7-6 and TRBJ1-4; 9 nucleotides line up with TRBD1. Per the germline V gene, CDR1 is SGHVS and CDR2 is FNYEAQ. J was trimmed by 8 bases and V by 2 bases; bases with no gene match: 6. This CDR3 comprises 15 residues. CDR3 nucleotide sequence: TGTGCCAGCAGCTTACCGGGACAGGGACAGGAAAAACTGTTTTTT. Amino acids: CASSLPGQGQEKLFF. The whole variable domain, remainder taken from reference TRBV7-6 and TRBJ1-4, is GAGVSQSPRYKVTKRGQDVALRCDPISGHVSLYWYRQALGQGPEFLTYFNYEAQQDKSGLPNDRFSAERPEGSISTLTIQRTEQRDSAMYRCASSLPGQGQEKLFFGSGTQLSVL.

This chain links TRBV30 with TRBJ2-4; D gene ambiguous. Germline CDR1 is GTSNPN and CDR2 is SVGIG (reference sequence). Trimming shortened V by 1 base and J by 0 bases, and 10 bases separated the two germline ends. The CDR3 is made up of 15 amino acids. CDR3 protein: CAWSGQGGAKNIQYF. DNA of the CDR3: TGTGCCTGGAGTGGGCAAGGCGGAGCCAAAAACATTCAGTACTTC.

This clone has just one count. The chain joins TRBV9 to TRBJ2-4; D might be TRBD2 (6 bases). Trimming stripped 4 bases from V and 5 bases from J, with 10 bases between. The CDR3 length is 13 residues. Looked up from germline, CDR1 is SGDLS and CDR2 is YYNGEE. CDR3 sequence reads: CASSYGGENIQYF. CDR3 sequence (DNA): TGTGCCAGCAGCTACGGCGGGGAAAACATTCAGTACTTC.

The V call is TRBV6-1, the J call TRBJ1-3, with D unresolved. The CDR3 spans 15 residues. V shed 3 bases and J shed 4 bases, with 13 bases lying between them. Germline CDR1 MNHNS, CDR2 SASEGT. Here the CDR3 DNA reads TGTGCCAGCAGTGATCCCGCCAAGACAGGAAACACCATATATTTT. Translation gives CASSDPAKTGNTIYF.

The CDR3 coding sequence is TGTGCCAGCAGTTACCCCCTCGACAGGGGCAGAGAGACCCAGTACTTC. Translated, it gives CASSYPLDRGRETQYF. This chain joins TRBV6-2 or TRBV6-3 and TRBJ2-5; TRBD1 matches at 8 bases. The CDR3 runs 16 residues. The V and J ends lost 2 bases and 4 bases, in that order; junction bases with no gene match: 9. From germline, CDR1 is MNHEY and CDR2 SVGEGT.

The CDR3 DNA reads as TGTGCCAGCAGTTTACGGGACACAACTTACGAGCAGTACTTC. Protein product: CASSLRDTTYEQYF. The gene calls are TRBV27 and TRBJ2-7; maybe TRBD1 (6 bases). The germline CDR1 and CDR2 sequences are MNHEY and SMNVEV (reference sequence). Trimming stripped 2 bases from V and 4 bases from J, with 12 bases between. This CDR3 has 14 amino acids.

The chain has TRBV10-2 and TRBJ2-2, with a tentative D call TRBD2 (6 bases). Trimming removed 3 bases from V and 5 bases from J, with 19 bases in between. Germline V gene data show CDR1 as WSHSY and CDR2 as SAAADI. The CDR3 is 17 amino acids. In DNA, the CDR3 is TGCGCCAGCAGTGATAGACGGGAGCCCCCGTGGACCGGGGAGCTGTTTTTT. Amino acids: CASSDRREPPWTGELFF.

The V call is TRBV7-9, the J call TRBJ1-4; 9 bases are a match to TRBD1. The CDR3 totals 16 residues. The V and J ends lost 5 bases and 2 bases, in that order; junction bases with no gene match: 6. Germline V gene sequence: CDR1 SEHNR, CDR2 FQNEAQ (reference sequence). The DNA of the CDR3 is TGTGCCAGCAGCCCGGACAGGGGTGAGACTAATGAAAAACTGTTTTTT. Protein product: CASSPDRGETNEKLFF. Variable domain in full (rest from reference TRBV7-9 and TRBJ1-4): DTGVSQNPRHKITKRGQNVTFRCDPISEHNRLYWYRQTLGQGPEFLTYFQNEAQLEKSRLLSDRFSAERPKGSFSTLEIQRTEQGDSAMYLCASSPDRGETNEKLFFGSGTQLSVL.

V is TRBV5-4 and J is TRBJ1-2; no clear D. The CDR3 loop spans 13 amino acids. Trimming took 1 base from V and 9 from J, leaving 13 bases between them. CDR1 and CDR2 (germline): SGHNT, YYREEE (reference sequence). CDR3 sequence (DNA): TGTGCCAGCAGCTTGCCTCTAGATAGGAGCTACACCTTC. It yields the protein CASSLPLDRSYTF.

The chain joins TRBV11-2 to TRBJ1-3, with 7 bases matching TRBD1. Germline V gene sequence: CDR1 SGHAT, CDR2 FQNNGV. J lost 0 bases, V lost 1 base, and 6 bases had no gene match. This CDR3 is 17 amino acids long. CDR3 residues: CASSLVTGANSGNTIYF. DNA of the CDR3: TGTGCCAGCAGCTTAGTTACAGGGGCCAACTCTGGAAACACCATATATTTT.

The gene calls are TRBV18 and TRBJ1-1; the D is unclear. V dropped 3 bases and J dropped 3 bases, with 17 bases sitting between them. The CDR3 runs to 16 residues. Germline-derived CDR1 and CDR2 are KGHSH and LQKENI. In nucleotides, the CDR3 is TGTGCCAGCTCACCGATTTTCGGGTTGCGCGACACTGAAGCTTTCTTT. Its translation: CASSPIFGLRDTEAFF.

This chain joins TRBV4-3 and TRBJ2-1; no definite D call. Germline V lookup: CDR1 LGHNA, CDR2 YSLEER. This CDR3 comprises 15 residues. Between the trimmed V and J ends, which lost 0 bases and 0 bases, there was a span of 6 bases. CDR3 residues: CASSQEIISYNEQFF. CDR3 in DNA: TGCGCCAGCAGCCAAGAAATTATCTCCTACAATGAGCAGTTCTTC.

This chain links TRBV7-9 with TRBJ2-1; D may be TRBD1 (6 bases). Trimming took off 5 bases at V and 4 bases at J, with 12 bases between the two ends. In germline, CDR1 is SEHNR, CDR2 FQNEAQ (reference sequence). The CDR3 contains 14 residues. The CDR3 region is CASSQHGTYNEQFF. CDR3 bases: TGTGCCAGCAGCCAACATGGGACATACAATGAGCAGTTCTTC. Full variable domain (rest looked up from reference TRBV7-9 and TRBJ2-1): DTGVSQNPRHKITKRGQNVTFRCDPISEHNRLYWYRQTLGQGPEFLTYFQNEAQLEKSRLLSDRFSAERPKGSFSTLEIQRTEQGDSAMYLCASSQHGTYNEQFFGPGTRLTVL.

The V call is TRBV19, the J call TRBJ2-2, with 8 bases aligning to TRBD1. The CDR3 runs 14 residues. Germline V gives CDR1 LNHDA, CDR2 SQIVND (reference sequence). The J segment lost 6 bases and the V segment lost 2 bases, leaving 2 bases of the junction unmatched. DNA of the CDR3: TGTGCCAGTAGTATACAGGGGGCGCCCGGGGAGCTGTTTTTT. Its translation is CASSIQGAPGELFF.

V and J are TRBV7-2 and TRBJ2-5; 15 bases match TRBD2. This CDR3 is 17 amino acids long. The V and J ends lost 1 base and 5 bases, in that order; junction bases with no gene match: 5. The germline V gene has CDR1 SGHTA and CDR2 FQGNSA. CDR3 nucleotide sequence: TGTGCCAGCAGCTTAGTAGGACTAGCGGGAGGGGGGGAGACCCAGTACTTC. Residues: CASSLVGLAGGGETQYF.

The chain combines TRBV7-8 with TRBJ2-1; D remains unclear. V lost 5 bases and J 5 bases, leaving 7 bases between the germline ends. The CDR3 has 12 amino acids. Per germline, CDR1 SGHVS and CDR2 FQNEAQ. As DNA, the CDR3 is TGTGCCAGCAGCCCTCGTAACAATGAGCAGTTCTTC. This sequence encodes CASSPRNNEQFF.

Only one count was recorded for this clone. CDR3 sequence reads: CASSLGVGMNNEQFF. CDR3 nucleotides: TGTGCCAGCAGCTTAGGGGTCGGGATGAACAATGAGCAGTTCTTC. This chain links TRBV11-3 with TRBJ2-1; possibly TRBD2 for D (5 bases). The CDR3 is made up of 15 amino acids. The germline gives CDR1 SGHNT, CDR2 YENEEA. V lost 1 base and J 5 bases, leaving 12 bases between the germline ends.

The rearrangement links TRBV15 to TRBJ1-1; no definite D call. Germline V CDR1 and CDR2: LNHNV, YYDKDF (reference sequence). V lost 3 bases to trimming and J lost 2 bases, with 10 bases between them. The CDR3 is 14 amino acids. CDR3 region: CATSRVEVNTEAFF. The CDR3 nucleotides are TGTGCCACCAGCAGGGTAGAGGTCAACACTGAAGCTTTCTTT.

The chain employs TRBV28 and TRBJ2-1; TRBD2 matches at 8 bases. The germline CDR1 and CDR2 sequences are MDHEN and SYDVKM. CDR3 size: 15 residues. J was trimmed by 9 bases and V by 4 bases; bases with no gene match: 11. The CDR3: CASSSSGLAPGEQFF. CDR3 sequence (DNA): TGTGCCAGCAGTTCCTCCGGACTAGCTCCTGGTGAGCAGTTCTTC.

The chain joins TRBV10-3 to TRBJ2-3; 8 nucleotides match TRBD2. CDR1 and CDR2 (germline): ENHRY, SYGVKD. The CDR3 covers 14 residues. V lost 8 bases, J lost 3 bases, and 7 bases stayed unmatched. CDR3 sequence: CAIDSAGGTDTQYF. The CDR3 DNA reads TGTGCCATCGATTCCGCGGGAGGTACAGATACGCAGTATTTT.

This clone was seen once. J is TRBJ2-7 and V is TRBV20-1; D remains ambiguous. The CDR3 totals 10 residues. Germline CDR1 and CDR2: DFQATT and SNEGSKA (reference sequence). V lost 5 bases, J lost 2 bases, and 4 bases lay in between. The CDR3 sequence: CSAGPYEQYF. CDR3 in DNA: TGCAGTGCTGGGCCCTACGAGCAGTACTTC.

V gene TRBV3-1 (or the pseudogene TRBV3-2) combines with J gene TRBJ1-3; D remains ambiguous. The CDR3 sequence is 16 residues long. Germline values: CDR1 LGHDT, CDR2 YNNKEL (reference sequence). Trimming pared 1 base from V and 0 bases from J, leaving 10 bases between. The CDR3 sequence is CASSQALYLSGNTIYF. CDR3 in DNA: TGTGCCAGCAGCCAAGCCCTGTATCTCTCTGGAAACACCATATATTTT.

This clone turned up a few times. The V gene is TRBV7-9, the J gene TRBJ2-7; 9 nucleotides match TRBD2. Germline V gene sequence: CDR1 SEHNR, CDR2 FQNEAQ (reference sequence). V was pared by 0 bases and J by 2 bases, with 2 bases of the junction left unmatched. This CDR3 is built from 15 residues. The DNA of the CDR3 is TGTGCCAGCAGCTTAGCCGCTAGCGGGGCCTACGAGCAGTACTTC. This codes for CASSLAASGAYEQYF.